These 28 T cell receptor beta chains were all obtained from the same sample, sequenced in a study of blood T cell repertoires in COVID-19. TCRdb's copy holds only in-frame clones and misses some; the assay was immunoSEQ multiplex PCR. This table has almost 400,000 clones, more than 70% appearing once. Specimen: peripheral blood. These receptors originate from a woman aged 55-70 years with COVID-19, enrolled during active disease.

Notes on this clone: This sample includes further DNA sequences coding for the same CDR3. The chain carries TRBV5-1 and TRBJ1-3; D uncertain. The CDR3 length is 13 residues. CDR1 SGHRS and CDR2 YFSETQ come from the germline V gene. V dropped 1 base and J dropped 4 bases, with 6 bases sitting between them. The chain's CDR3 is CASSLSSGNTIYF. In DNA, the CDR3 is TGCGCCAGCAGCTTGAGCTCGGGAAACACCATATATTTT.

The V and J genes are TRBV18 and TRBJ2-7, with D tentatively TRBD1 (6 bases). The CDR3 spans 13 residues. Germline CDR1 and CDR2: KGHSH and LQKENI. V was trimmed by 3 bases and J by 12 bases, leaving 18 bases between them. The CDR3 sequence: CASSPSHTGLSYF. CDR3 bases: TGTGCCAGCTCACCCTCACATACAGGGCTTTCGTACTTC.

This chain uses TRBV7-3 with TRBJ2-3, with D tentatively TRBD1 (6 bases). This CDR3 spans 15 amino acids. The V end lost 1 base, the J end lost 3 bases, and 11 bases lay between the germline ends. Germline V gene sequence: CDR1 SGHTA, CDR2 FQGTGA. The CDR3 loop is CASSLKGDGTDTQYF. The DNA of the CDR3 is TGTGCCAGCAGCTTAAAGGGGGACGGGACAGATACGCAGTATTTT. Together with reference TRBV7-3 and TRBJ2-3, the CDR3 gives the full variable domain: GAGVSQTPSNKVTEKGKYVELRCDPISGHTALYWYRQSLGQGPEFLIYFQGTGAADDSGLPNDRFFAVRPEGSVSTLKIQRTERGDSAVYLCASSLKGDGTDTQYFGPGTRLTVL.

J is TRBJ1-4 and V is TRBV7-9; D gene unclear. The CDR3 has 15 amino acids. The V end was cut by 4 bases, the J end by 0 bases, with 9 bases between. Looked up from germline, CDR1 is SEHNR and CDR2 is FQNEAQ (reference sequence). In nucleotides, the CDR3 is TGTGCCAGCAGCTCCTTGGAGGCAACTAATGAAAAACTGTTTTTT. It translates to CASSSLEATNEKLFF.

The chain joins TRBV19 to TRBJ2-3; 9 bases align to TRBD1. The V segment lost 3 bases and the J segment 3 bases; nucleotides outside the gene matches: 13. This CDR3 is built from 18 residues. CDR1 and CDR2 (germline): LNHDA, SQIVND (reference sequence). For the CDR3, the DNA is TGTGCCAGTAGTATGGGGACAGGGTATGGTGTTTTAACAGATACGCAGTATTTT. Its translation: CASSMGTGYGVLTDTQYF.

The chain links TRBV19 to TRBJ1-2, with TRBD1 matching 10 bases. This CDR3 contains 16 residues. CDR1 is LNHDA, CDR2 SQIVND, per germline (reference sequence). With 6 bases clipped from V and 1 base from J, the junction kept 8 bases outside the gene matches. CDR3: CASRGMTGGRNYGYTF. The DNA for the CDR3 is TGTGCCAGTAGGGGGATGACAGGGGGCCGTAACTATGGCTACACCTTC.

V and J are TRBV12-3 or TRBV12-4 and TRBJ2-2; D remains ambiguous. CDR3 length: 12 amino acids. The V and J ends lost 3 bases and 8 bases respectively, with 7 bases between them. The CDR3 spells CASSLEQGELFF. The CDR3 region has the DNA TGTGCCAGCAGTTTGGAACAGGGGGAGCTGTTTTTT.

V gene TRBV7-2 combines with J gene TRBJ2-5; TRBD1 matches at 7 bases. CDR1 and CDR2 (germline): SGHTA, FQGNSA. The CDR3 loop spans 16 amino acids. With 0 bases clipped from V and 5 bases from J, the junction kept 9 bases outside the gene matches. The CDR3 DNA reads as TGTGCCAGCAGCTTAGCTGGCAGGGGGAGATTGGAGACCCAGTACTTC. Its translation is CASSLAGRGRLETQYF. The whole variable domain, filled in from reference TRBV7-2 and TRBJ2-5, reads GAGVSQSPSNKVTEKGKDVELRCDPISGHTALYWYRQSLGQGLEFLIYFQGNSAPDKSGLPSDRFSAERTGGSVSTLTIQRTQQEDSAVYLCASSLAGRGRLETQYFGPGTRLLVL.

The V gene is TRBV19, the J gene TRBJ1-1; possible D gene TRBD1, 5 bases. V gave up 3 bases and J gave up 6 bases, with 20 bases separating them. Germline V lookup: CDR1 LNHDA, CDR2 SQIVND (reference sequence). The CDR3 sequence is 16 residues long. In nucleotides, the CDR3 is TGTGCCAGTAGTATGGGTTCGTCGGCCCCGGGGGCTGAAGCTTTCTTT. Residues: CASSMGSSAPGAEAFF.

This chain links TRBV27 with TRBJ2-1; 11 positions match TRBD2. Germline V CDR1 and CDR2: MNHEY, SMNVEV (reference sequence). The CDR3 contains 15 residues. The trim removed 2 bases at V and 6 bases at J, leaving 3 bases unmatched. CDR3 sequence reads: CASSLLAGGPNEQFF. DNA for the CDR3: TGTGCCAGCAGTTTACTAGCGGGGGGCCCCAATGAGCAGTTCTTC.

The J gene is TRBJ1-2, the V gene TRBV30, with TRBD1 as a possible D gene (6 bases). The CDR3 has 11 residues. V was shortened by 5 bases and J by 10 bases, with 14 bases between the two germline ends. The germline V gene has CDR1 GTSNPN and CDR2 SVGIG (reference sequence). CDR3 in amino acids: CAWAGEIDYTF. CDR3 coding DNA: TGTGCCTGGGCAGGGGAGATTGACTACACCTTC.

The chain is built from TRBV5-1 and TRBJ1-2, with a possible D match to TRBD1 (6 bases). The CDR3 runs 15 residues. V lost 6 bases, J lost 0 bases, and 15 bases lay in between. Germline V gene sequence: CDR1 SGHRS, CDR2 YFSETQ. CDR3 sequence reads: CASTAGGRTNYGYTF. In DNA form, the CDR3 reads TGCGCCAGCACCGCGGGGGGCAGGACTAACTATGGCTACACCTTC.

Only one count was recorded for this clone. The rearrangement joins TRBV5-1 to TRBJ2-3; TRBD1 agrees at 7 bases. This CDR3 spans 15 amino acids. CDR1 and CDR2 from the germline V gene are SGHRS and YFSETQ. The trim removed 4 bases at V and 0 bases at J, leaving 5 bases unmatched. DNA for the CDR3: TGCGCCAGCAGCATAGGGGGCCGTAGCACAGATACGCAGTATTTT. This translates into CASSIGGRSTDTQYF.

The rearrangement links TRBV28 to TRBJ1-1, with D tentatively TRBD1 (5 bases). The CDR3 loop spans 16 amino acids. V was cut by 6 bases and J by 5 bases, with 22 bases left in between. Per germline, CDR1 MDHEN and CDR2 SYDVKM. The CDR3 region has the DNA TGTGCCAGCAGGGCTGGCGGGGCACAAGTTGAGACTGAAGCTTTCTTT. This translates into CASRAGGAQVETEAFF.

The gene calls are TRBV10-3 and TRBJ1-1, with D unclear. From germline, CDR1 is ENHRY and CDR2 SYGVKD. There are 13 residues in the CDR3. V lost 4 bases, J lost 4 bases, and 10 bases lay in between. CDR3 bases: TGTGCCATCAGTGTTGAACCGGGCACTGAAGCTTTCTTT. Protein sequence: CAISVEPGTEAFF.

There are a few counts of this clone. The V gene is TRBV7-7, the J gene TRBJ2-3; D is undetermined. Trimming stripped 1 base from V and 3 bases from J, with 17 bases between. CDR1 SSHAT and CDR2 FNYEAQ come from the germline V gene (reference sequence). CDR3 length: 17 amino acids. As DNA, the CDR3 is TGTGCCAGCAGCTTAGGACTGACCCCATTTGGGACAGATACGCAGTATTTT. This codes for CASSLGLTPFGTDTQYF.

The chain carries TRBV2 and TRBJ2-7; possibly TRBD1 for D (6 bases). Germline CDR1 is SNHLY and CDR2 is FYNNEI. This CDR3 region has 15 residues. Between the trimmed V and J ends, which lost 3 bases and 3 bases, there was a span of 15 bases. The CDR3 loop is CASSDSAGESYEQYF. The CDR3 coding sequence is TGTGCCAGCAGTGACTCGGCAGGGGAAAGCTACGAGCAGTACTTC. Supplemented by reference TRBV2 and TRBJ2-7, the full variable domain reads EPEVTQTPSHQVTQMGQEVILRCVPISNHLYFYWYRQILGQKVEFLVSFYNNEISEKSEIFDDQFSVERPDGSNFTLKIRSTKLEDSAMYFCASSDSAGESYEQYFGPGTRLTVT.

CDR3 nucleotide sequence: TGTGCCAGCATCACCGGGACTCACACTGAAGCTTTCTTT. Translating gives CASITGTHTEAFF. V usage is TRBV2 and J usage is TRBJ1-1; D is possibly TRBD1 (5 bases). The CDR3 covers 13 residues. V shed 7 bases and J shed 3 bases, with 12 bases lying between them. CDR1 is SNHLY, CDR2 FYNNEI, per germline. Full variable domain (missing parts from reference TRBV2 and TRBJ1-1): EPEVTQTPSHQVTQMGQEVILRCVPISNHLYFYWYRQILGQKVEFLVSFYNNEISEKSEIFDDQFSVERPDGSNFTLKIRSTKLEDSAMYFCASITGTHTEAFFGQGTRLTVV.

This chain uses TRBV5-6 with TRBJ1-1, with D perhaps matching TRBD1 (5 bases). CDR1 and CDR2 (germline): SGHDT, YYEEEE. The CDR3 is made up of 11 amino acids. The V and J ends lost 4 bases and 11 bases respectively, with 12 bases between them. The CDR3 region is CASSRGTVAFF. The DNA of the CDR3 is TGTGCCAGCAGCCGCGGGACGGTGGCTTTCTTT.

This chain connects TRBV5-1 to TRBJ2-1; TRBD1 matches at 8 bases. Germline CDR1 reads SGHRS; CDR2 reads YFSETQ. This CDR3 comprises 14 residues. V shed 1 base, J shed 8 bases, and the junction held 5 bases outside the gene matches. Written as DNA, the CDR3 is TGCGCCAGCAGCTTGTCGGGCAGGGGGCATGAGCAGTTCTTC. Protein product: CASSLSGRGHEQFF.

The chain joins TRBV15 to TRBJ2-1, with 7 bases matching TRBD1. CDR1 and CDR2 (germline): LNHNV, YYDKDF (reference sequence). The CDR3 has 16 amino acids. V lost 3 bases to trimming and J lost 6 bases; unmatched junction nucleotides: 11. The CDR3 protein is CATSRGTPAGGNEQFF. Here the CDR3 DNA reads TGTGCCACCAGCAGGGGGACCCCTGCAGGGGGCAATGAGCAGTTCTTC.

J is TRBJ1-5 and V is TRBV5-5; 8 positions match TRBD1. Per the germline V gene, CDR1 is SGHKS and CDR2 is YYEKEE (reference sequence). The junction had 5 bases not matched to a gene; V was cut back by 1 base and J by 2 bases. The CDR3 length is 16 residues. The chain's CDR3 is CASSLQGALRNQPQHF. In DNA, the CDR3 is TGTGCCAGCAGCTTGCAGGGGGCCTTACGCAATCAGCCCCAGCATTTT. Combining the CDR3 with reference TRBV5-5 and TRBJ1-5 gives the whole variable domain DAGVTQSPTHLIKTRGQQVTLRCSPISGHKSVSWYQQVLGQGPQFIFQYYEKEERGRGNFPDRFSARQFPNYSSELNVNALLLGDSALYLCASSLQGALRNQPQHFGDGTRLSIL.

This chain uses TRBV11-2 with TRBJ2-1; D is perhaps TRBD2 (5 bases). The germline V gene has CDR1 SGHAT and CDR2 FQNNGV. The CDR3 is 14 amino acids. Trimming left V 7 bases short and J 0 bases short, with 10 bases between. CDR3 DNA: TGTGCCAGCACCACAGAGGGCTCCTACAATGAGCAGTTCTTC. Translated: CASTTEGSYNEQFF.

This clone was observed a single time. The V gene is TRBV7-9, the J gene TRBJ2-7; TRBD1 might be the D (6 bases). CDR3 length equals 12 residues. Germline assignment: CDR1 SEHNR and CDR2 FQNEAQ (reference sequence). Deletions cut 8 bases from V and 4 bases from J, with 12 bases between. The chain's CDR3 is CASEGESYEQYF. CDR3 nucleotides: TGTGCCAGCGAGGGGGAGTCATACGAGCAGTACTTC.

The chain combines TRBV11-2 with TRBJ2-2, with 10 bases aligning to TRBD2. The CDR3 runs to 16 residues. CDR1 is SGHAT and CDR2 is FQNNGV in the germline V gene. Losses at the gene ends were 1 base for V and 3 bases for J; bases not matched to a gene: 2. Written as DNA, the CDR3 is TGTGCCAGCAGCTTAGTAGCGGGGGGTTACACCGGGGAGCTGTTTTTT. It is translated as CASSLVAGGYTGELFF.

This chain uses TRBV7-8 with TRBJ1-2; TRBD1 matches 10 bases. This CDR3 spans 16 amino acids. Germline V gene sequence: CDR1 SGHVS, CDR2 FQNEAQ. V trimming: 5 bases; J trimming: 4 bases; junction bases outside the gene matches: 10. This chain's CDR3 is CASSPRDRGMTYGYTF. As DNA, the CDR3 is TGTGCCAGCAGCCCCCGGGACAGGGGTATGACCTATGGCTACACCTTC.

This clone was counted between two and nine times. V is TRBV9 and J is TRBJ2-5; D is ambiguous. The V gene lost 3 bases and the J gene lost 4 bases, with 13 bases spanning the gap. Germline lookup yields CDR1 SGDLS and CDR2 YYNGEE. This CDR3 contains 14 residues. CDR3 in DNA: TGTGCCAGCAGCGCGTCGTCCCCGGGAGAGACCCAGTACTTC. Its protein product is CASSASSPGETQYF.

For the CDR3, the DNA is TGTGCCAGCAGCCATCAGAATATATGGACAGCTAACTATGGCTACACCTTC. It specifies CASSHQNIWTANYGYTF. The V call is TRBV7-9, the J call TRBJ1-2; TRBD1 might be the D (6 bases). The CDR3 runs to 17 residues. Trimming took 5 bases from V and 0 from J, leaving 19 bases between them. Germline assignment: CDR1 SEHNR and CDR2 FQNEAQ (reference sequence).